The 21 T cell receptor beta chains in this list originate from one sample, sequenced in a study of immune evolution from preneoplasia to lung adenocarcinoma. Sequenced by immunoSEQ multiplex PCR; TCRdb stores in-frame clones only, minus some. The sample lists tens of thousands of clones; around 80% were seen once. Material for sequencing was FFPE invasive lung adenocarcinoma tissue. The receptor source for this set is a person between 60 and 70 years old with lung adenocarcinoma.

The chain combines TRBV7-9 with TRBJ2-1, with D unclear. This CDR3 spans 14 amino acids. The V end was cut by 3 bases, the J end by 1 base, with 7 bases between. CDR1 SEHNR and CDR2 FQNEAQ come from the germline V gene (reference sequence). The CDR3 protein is CASSLLASYNEQFF. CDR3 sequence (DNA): TGTGCCAGCAGCTTGTTAGCTTCCTACAATGAGCAGTTCTTC.

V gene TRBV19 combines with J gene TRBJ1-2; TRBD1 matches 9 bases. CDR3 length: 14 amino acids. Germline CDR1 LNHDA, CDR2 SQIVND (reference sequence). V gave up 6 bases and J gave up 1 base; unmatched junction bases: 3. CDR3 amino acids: CASSPTGGNYGYTF. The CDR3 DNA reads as TGTGCCAGTAGCCCGACAGGGGGTAACTATGGCTACACCTTC.

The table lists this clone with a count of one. The CDR3 bases are TGCGCCAGCGAAAGGGACCCACAAAAACATGAGCAGTTCTTC. The encoded protein is CASERDPQKHEQFF. The chain joins TRBV5-1 to TRBJ2-1; perhaps D is TRBD1 or TRBD2 (5 bases each). V was clipped by 7 bases and J by 8 bases, with 19 bases between them. There are 14 residues in the CDR3. CDR1 and CDR2 (germline): SGHRS, YFSETQ.

The CDR3, as DNA: TGTGCCAGCAGCTTCTCACCGAGAAATGAGCAGTTCTTC. Its translation: CASSFSPRNEQFF. The genes are TRBV11-2 and TRBJ2-1; D call uncertain. The CDR3 runs to 13 residues. Trimming took off 3 bases at V and 7 bases at J, with 10 bases between the two ends. Germline CDR1 is SGHAT and CDR2 is FQNNGV. The full variable domain, its missing parts supplied by reference TRBV11-2 and TRBJ2-1, is EAGVAQSPRYKIIEKRQSVAFWCNPISGHATLYWYQQILGQGPKLLIQFQNNGVVDDSQLPKDRFSAERLKGVDSTLKIQPAKLEDSAVYLCASSFSPRNEQFFGPGTRLTVL.

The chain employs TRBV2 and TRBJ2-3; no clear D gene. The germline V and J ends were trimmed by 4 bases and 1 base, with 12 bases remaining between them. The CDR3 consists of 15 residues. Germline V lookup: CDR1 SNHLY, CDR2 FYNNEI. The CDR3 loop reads CASSGQVPRTDTQYF. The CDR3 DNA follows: TGTGCCAGCAGTGGACAAGTCCCCCGCACAGATACGCAGTATTTT.

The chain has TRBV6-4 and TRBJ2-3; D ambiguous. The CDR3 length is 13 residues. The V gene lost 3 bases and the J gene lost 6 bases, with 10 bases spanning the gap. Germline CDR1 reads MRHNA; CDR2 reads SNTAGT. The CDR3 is CASSEGRLDTQYF. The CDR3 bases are TGTGCCAGCAGTGAGGGCAGGCTGGATACGCAGTATTTT.

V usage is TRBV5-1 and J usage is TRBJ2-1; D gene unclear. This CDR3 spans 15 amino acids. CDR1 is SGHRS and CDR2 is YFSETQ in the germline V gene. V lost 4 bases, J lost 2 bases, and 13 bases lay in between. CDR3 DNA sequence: TGCGCCAGCAGCCTGGATGGGCCTCCCTACAATGAGCAGTTCTTC. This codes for CASSLDGPPYNEQFF.

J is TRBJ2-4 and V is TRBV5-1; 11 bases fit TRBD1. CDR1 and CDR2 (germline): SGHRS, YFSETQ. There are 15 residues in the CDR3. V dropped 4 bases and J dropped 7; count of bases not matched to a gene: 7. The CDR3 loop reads CASSPGTGGRNIQYF. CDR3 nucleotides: TGCGCCAGCAGCCCCGGGACAGGGGGAAGGAACATTCAGTACTTC.

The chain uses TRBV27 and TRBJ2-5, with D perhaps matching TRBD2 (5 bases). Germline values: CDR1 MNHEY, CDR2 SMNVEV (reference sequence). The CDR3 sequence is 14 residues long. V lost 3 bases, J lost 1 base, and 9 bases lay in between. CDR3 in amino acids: CASSFEGLQETQYF. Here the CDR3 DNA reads TGTGCCAGCAGTTTTGAGGGTCTCCAAGAGACCCAGTACTTC.

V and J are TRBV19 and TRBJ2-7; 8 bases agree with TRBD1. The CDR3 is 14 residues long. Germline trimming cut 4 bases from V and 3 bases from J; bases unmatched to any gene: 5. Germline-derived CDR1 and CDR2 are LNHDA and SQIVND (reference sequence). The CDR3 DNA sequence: TGTGCCAGTAGTACAACCGGGACAGGCTACGAGCAGTACTTC. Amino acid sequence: CASSTTGTGYEQYF.

This chain's CDR3 is CAWTGLADNEQFF. The CDR3 bases are TGTGCCTGGACGGGACTAGCTGATAATGAGCAGTTCTTC. The rearrangement links TRBV30 to TRBJ2-1; TRBD2 agrees at 9 bases. The germline V gene has CDR1 GTSNPN and CDR2 SVGIG (reference sequence). The CDR3 runs 13 residues. V was clipped by 4 bases and J by 7 bases; unmatched bases: 5. Variable domain in full (rest from reference TRBV30 and TRBJ2-1): SQTIHQWPATLVQPVGSPLSLECTVEGTSNPNLYWYRQAAGRGLQLLFYSVGIGQISSEVPQNLSASRPQDRQFILSSKKLLLSDSGFYLCAWTGLADNEQFFGPGTRLTVL.

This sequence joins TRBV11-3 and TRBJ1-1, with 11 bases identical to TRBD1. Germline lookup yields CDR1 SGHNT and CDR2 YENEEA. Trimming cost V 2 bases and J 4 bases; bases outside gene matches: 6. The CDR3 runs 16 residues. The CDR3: CASSLSVGTGGTEAFF. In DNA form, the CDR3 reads TGTGCCAGCAGCTTATCTGTGGGGACAGGGGGCACTGAAGCTTTCTTT.

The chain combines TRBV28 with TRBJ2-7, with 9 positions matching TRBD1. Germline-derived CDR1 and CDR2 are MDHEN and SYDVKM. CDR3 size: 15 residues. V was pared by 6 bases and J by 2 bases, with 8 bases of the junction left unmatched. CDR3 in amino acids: CASSDGTGSPYEQYF. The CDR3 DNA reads TGTGCCAGCAGCGACGGGACAGGGAGCCCCTACGAGCAGTACTTC.

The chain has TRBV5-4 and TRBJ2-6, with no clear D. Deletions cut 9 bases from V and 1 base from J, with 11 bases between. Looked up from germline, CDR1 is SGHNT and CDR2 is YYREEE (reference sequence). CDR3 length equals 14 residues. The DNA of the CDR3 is TGTGCCACACTGGCTACTTCTGGGGCCAACGTCCTGACTTTC. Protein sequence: CATLATSGANVLTF.

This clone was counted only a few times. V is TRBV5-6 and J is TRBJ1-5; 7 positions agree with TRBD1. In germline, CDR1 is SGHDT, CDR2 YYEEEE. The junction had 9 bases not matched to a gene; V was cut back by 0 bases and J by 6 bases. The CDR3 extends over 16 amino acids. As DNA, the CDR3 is TGTGCCAGCAGCTTGGGCCCCCCAGGGGGTTTTCAGCCCCAGCATTTT. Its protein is CASSLGPPGGFQPQHF. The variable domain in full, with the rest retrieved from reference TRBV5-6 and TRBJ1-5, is DAGVTQSPTHLIKTRGQQVTLRCSPKSGHDTVSWYQQALGQGPQFIFQYYEEEERQRGNFPDRFSGHQFPNYSSELNVNALLLGDSALYLCASSLGPPGGFQPQHFGDGTRLSIL.

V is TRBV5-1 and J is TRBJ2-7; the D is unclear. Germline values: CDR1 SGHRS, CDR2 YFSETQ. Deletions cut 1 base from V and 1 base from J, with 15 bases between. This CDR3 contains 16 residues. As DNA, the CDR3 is TGCGCCAGCAGCTTGAGGTCGGTCGCAGGTTCCTACGAGCAGTACTTC. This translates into CASSLRSVAGSYEQYF.

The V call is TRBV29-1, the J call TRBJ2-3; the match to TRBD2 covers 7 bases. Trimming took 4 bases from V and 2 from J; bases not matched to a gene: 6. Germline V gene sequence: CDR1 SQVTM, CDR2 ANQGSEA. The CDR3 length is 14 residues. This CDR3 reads CSVGPSGNTDTQYF. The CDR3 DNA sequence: TGCAGCGTTGGACCTAGCGGAAACACAGATACGCAGTATTTT.

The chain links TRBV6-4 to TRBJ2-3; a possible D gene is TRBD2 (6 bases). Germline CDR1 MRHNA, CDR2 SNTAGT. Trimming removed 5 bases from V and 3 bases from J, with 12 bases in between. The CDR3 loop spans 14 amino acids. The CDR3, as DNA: TGTGCCAGCAGTTTAAATCGGGAGACAGATACGCAGTATTTT. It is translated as CASSLNRETDTQYF.

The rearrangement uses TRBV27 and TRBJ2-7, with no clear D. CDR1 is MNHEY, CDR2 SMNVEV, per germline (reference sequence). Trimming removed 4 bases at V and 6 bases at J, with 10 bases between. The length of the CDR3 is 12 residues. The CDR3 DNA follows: TGTGCCAGCAGTTCTCCGTGGGGCGAGCAGTACTTC. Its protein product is CASSSPWGEQYF.

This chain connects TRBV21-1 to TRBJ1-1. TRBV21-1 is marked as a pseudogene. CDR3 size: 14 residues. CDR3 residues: CASTGLGVNTEAFF. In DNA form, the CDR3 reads TGTGCCAGCACCGGGTTGGGGGTGAACACTGAAGCTTTCTTT.

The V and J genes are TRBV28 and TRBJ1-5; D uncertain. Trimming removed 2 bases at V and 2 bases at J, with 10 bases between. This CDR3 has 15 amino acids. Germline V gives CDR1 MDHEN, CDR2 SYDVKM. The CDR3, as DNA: TGTGCCAGCAGTTTAAGAGGGAGAGGCAATCAGCCCCAGCATTTT. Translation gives CASSLRGRGNQPQHF.